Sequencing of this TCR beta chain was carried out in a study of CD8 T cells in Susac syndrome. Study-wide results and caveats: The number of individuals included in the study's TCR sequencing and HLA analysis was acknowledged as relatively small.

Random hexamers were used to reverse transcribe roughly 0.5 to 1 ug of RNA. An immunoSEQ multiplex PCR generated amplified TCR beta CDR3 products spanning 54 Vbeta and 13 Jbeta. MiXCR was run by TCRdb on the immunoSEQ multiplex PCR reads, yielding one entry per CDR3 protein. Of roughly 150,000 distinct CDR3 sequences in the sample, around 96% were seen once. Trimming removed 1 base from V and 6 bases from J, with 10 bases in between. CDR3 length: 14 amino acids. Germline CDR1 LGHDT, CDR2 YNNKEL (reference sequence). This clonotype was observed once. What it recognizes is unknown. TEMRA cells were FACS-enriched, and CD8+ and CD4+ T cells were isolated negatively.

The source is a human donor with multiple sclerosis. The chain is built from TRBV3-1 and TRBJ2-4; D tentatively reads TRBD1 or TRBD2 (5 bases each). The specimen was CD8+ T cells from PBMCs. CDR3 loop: CASSQVLGVNIQYF. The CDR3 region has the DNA TGTGCCAGCAGCCAAGTCTTGGGGGTAAACATTCAGTACTTC.